This T cell receptor beta chain was sequenced in a study of blood T cell repertoires in COVID-19. Across the study: PBMCs, B-cell-depleted T cells, or T cells were the source of the cDNA or gDNA that made up the material.

As originally analysed: Using reference gene primer amplification, nucleated cell counts were estimated. The data were produced by immunoSEQ multiplex PCR, yet TCRdb's version contains in-frame clones alone and is incomplete. V and J calls and clone size follow that table, whereas D and trimming were derived from the DNA. The table includes 180,000 or so clones, 70% to 90% detected once. The CDR3 length is 15 residues. Between the trimmed V and J ends, which lost 5 bases and 4 bases, there was a span of 15 bases. CDR1 is SEHNR, CDR2 FQNEAQ, per germline (reference sequence). The sample was peripheral blood. This clonotype was sampled from a woman older than 75 with acute or convalescent COVID-19. This chain joins TRBV7-9 and TRBJ2-1, with D possibly matching TRBD2 (5 bases). The CDR3 region is CASSPTRFPYNEQFF. CDR3 in DNA: TGTGCCAGCAGCCCCACTAGGTTCCCTTACAATGAGCAGTTCTTC.